The next 18 T cell receptor beta chains were all read from a single sample in a study of blood T cell repertoires in COVID-19. Assay used: immunoSEQ multiplex PCR; TCRdb lists only in-frame clones, some missing. The table shows around 21,000 clones, with around 79% occurring only once. Sequences were obtained from peripheral blood. The source of these receptors is a man aged 80 or over with acute or convalescent COVID-19.

The CDR3 nucleotides read TGTGCCATCTCTACAGCTGATACGCAGTATTTT. Translated, it gives CAISTADTQYF. The chain combines TRBV12-3 or TRBV12-4 with TRBJ2-3; D call uncertain. Trimming cost V 10 bases and J 6 bases, with 11 bases left between them. The CDR3 extends over 11 amino acids.

V gene TRBV18 combines with J gene TRBJ1-1; a weak D match, TRBD1 (5 bases). Trimming removed 1 base at V and 7 bases at J, with 16 bases between. The CDR3 runs 15 residues. Germline V gives CDR1 KGHSH, CDR2 LQKENI. The CDR3 protein is CASSPQPALGGEAFF. CDR3 coding DNA: TGTGCCAGCTCACCACAGCCAGCCCTGGGGGGTGAAGCTTTCTTT.

The chain has TRBV19 and TRBJ1-5, with D perhaps matching TRBD1 (6 bases). The CDR3 has 17 residues. Germline V gives CDR1 LNHDA, CDR2 SQIVND (reference sequence). V was clipped by 5 bases and J by 0 bases, with 17 bases between them. The chain's CDR3 is CASSPHPQGISNQPQHF. CDR3 nucleotides: TGTGCCAGTAGTCCCCATCCACAGGGTATTAGCAATCAGCCCCAGCATTTT.

The V and J genes are TRBV5-1 and TRBJ1-1, with D hard to call. CDR1 is SGHRS, CDR2 YFSETQ, per germline. Trimming cost V 4 bases and J 1 base, with 8 bases left between them. The CDR3 length is 13 residues. The CDR3 region has the DNA TGCGCCAGCAGCGAGAACGGGAACACTGAAGCTTTCTTT. Translating gives CASSENGNTEAFF.

This clone was recorded once. This sequence joins TRBV5-1 and TRBJ2-3; 10 positions match TRBD2. Germline trimming cut 0 bases from V and 5 bases from J; bases unmatched to any gene: 6. Germline values: CDR1 SGHRS, CDR2 YFSETQ. The CDR3 sequence is 16 residues long. CDR3 loop: CASSLDLAGGGDTQYF. CDR3 DNA sequence: TGCGCCAGCAGCTTGGACTTAGCGGGAGGCGGAGATACGCAGTATTTT.

This chain links TRBV30 with TRBJ2-7; the match to TRBD1 covers 9 bases. Looked up from germline, CDR1 is GTSNPN and CDR2 is SVGIG (reference sequence). V trimming: 2 bases; J trimming: 6 bases; junction bases outside the gene matches: 5. The CDR3 has 13 residues. The DNA for the CDR3 is TGTGCCTGGAGTCCGGGACAGGGTCTCGAGCAGTACTTC. Translation: CAWSPGQGLEQYF.

In this sample, this clone turned up many times. This sequence joins TRBV7-3 and TRBJ1-2; D unresolved. V shed 4 bases and J shed 9 bases, with 18 bases lying between them. This CDR3 has 14 residues. Germline V gene lookup returns CDR1 SGHTA and CDR2 FQGTGA. The CDR3 loop reads CASSSLPDQRSYTF. The CDR3 DNA is TGTGCCAGCAGCTCCCTCCCCGACCAGAGGAGCTACACCTTC.

This clone was recorded a few times. The chain employs TRBV2 and TRBJ2-7; perhaps TRBD1 as D (6 bases). Trimming removed 6 bases at V and 3 bases at J, with 18 bases between. The CDR3 length is 15 residues. CDR1 SNHLY and CDR2 FYNNEI come from the germline V gene. The CDR3 DNA follows: TGTGCCAGCAGCGACGGGACAACCAGAAACTACGAGCAGTACTTC. This sequence encodes CASSDGTTRNYEQYF.

This rearrangement joins TRBV19 to TRBJ1-2; 7 bases are shared with TRBD1. CDR1 and CDR2 from the germline V gene are LNHDA and SQIVND (reference sequence). This CDR3 is 14 amino acids long. V lost 5 bases and J lost 5; bases outside the gene matches: 8. CDR3 bases: TGTGCCAGTAGTCATCCGACAGGGAGGTATGGCTACACCTTC. As protein: CASSHPTGRYGYTF.

This CDR3 reads CASSAGTSGSSYNEQFF. The CDR3, as DNA: TGTGCCAGCTCAGCAGGGACTAGCGGGAGCTCCTACAATGAGCAGTTCTTC. This chain joins TRBV18 and TRBJ2-1, with 14 bases fitting TRBD2. The J segment lost 0 bases and the V segment lost 5 bases, leaving 3 bases of the junction unmatched. The CDR3 loop spans 17 amino acids. CDR1 is KGHSH and CDR2 is LQKENI in the germline V gene. The entire variable domain, with the rest obtained from reference TRBV18 and TRBJ2-1, is as follows: NAGVMQNPRHLVRRRGQEARLRCSPMKGHSHVYWYRQLPEEGLKFMVYLQKENIIDESGMPKERFSAEFPKEGPSILRIQQVVRGDSAAYFCASSAGTSGSSYNEQFFGPGTRLTVL.

This clone occurred a few times. J is TRBJ1-5 and V is TRBV24-1, with a weak D call TRBD1 (5 bases). The CDR3 length is 15 residues. V was pared by 7 bases and J by 1 base, with 13 bases between. Per the germline V gene, CDR1 is KGHDR and CDR2 is SFDVKD. DNA of the CDR3: TGTGCCACCAGCCTGGGGGGGAAAAGCAATCAGCCCCAGCATTTT. Translated, it gives CATSLGGKSNQPQHF.

This chain uses TRBV27 with TRBJ2-1; no firm D call. Germline V gene data show CDR1 as MNHEY and CDR2 as SMNVEV (reference sequence). The germline V and J ends were trimmed by 5 bases and 6 bases, with 8 bases remaining between them. The CDR3 is 12 residues long. The CDR3 DNA reads as TGTGCCAGCAGTACCTCGGGCAATGAGCAGTTCTTC. Amino acid sequence: CASSTSGNEQFF.

The V gene is TRBV7-8, the J gene TRBJ2-1, with 12 bases that match TRBD2. CDR1 and CDR2 from the germline V gene are SGHVS and FQNEAQ. J gave up 7 bases and V 7 bases, and 11 bases lay outside the gene matches. The CDR3 is 16 residues long. This chain's CDR3 is CASTSTSGSRLNEQFF. For the CDR3, the DNA is TGTGCCAGCACCTCGACTAGCGGGAGTAGGTTAAATGAGCAGTTCTTC.

The rearrangement uses TRBV9 and TRBJ2-5; 12 nucleotides match TRBD1. J lost 5 bases, V lost 4 bases, and 6 bases had no gene match. Germline V CDR1 and CDR2: SGDLS, YYNGEE. This CDR3 has 15 residues. CDR3 nucleotides: TGTGCCAGCAGCCCCGGGACAGGGGGCAAGGAGACCCAGTACTTC. It encodes CASSPGTGGKETQYF.

This rearrangement joins TRBV10-1 to TRBJ1-5; 8 bases map to TRBD1. The CDR3 spans 13 residues. With 4 bases clipped from V and 6 bases from J, the junction kept 2 bases outside the gene matches. Germline-derived CDR1 and CDR2 are WNHNN and SYGVQD (reference sequence). CDR3 in DNA: TGCGCCAGCAGTGCGGACAGGGCTCAGCCCCAGCATTTT. Translating gives CASSADRAQPQHF.

The V and J genes are TRBV29-1 and TRBJ2-3, with D possibly TRBD2 on 6 matching bases. Germline lookup yields CDR1 SQVTM and CDR2 ANQGSEA. The CDR3 extends over 14 amino acids. Between the trimmed V and J ends, which lost 1 base and 10 bases, there was a span of 18 bases. CDR3 nucleotides: TGCAGCGTTGAAGGCAGGGATCGGGCTAGCGCGCAGTATTTT. Residues: CSVEGRDRASAQYF.

The chain employs TRBV4-1 and TRBJ1-6; a weak D match, TRBD1 (5 bases). V shed 4 bases and J shed 6 bases, with 10 bases lying between them. CDR3 length: 14 residues. Germline CDR1 and CDR2: MGHRA and YSYEKL. CDR3 sequence reads: CASSRGQINSPLHF. The CDR3, as DNA: TGCGCCAGCAGCCGTGGACAAATTAATTCACCCCTCCACTTT.

The chain links TRBV6-1 to TRBJ2-1; possibly TRBD1 for D (6 bases). V gave up 2 bases and J gave up 9 bases, with 14 bases separating them. The CDR3 length is 14 residues. Germline CDR1 MNHNS, CDR2 SASEGT. The CDR3 DNA follows: TGTGCCAGCAGTGAAAGTCCTGGGGGCATTGAGCAGTTCTTC. Residues: CASSESPGGIEQFF.